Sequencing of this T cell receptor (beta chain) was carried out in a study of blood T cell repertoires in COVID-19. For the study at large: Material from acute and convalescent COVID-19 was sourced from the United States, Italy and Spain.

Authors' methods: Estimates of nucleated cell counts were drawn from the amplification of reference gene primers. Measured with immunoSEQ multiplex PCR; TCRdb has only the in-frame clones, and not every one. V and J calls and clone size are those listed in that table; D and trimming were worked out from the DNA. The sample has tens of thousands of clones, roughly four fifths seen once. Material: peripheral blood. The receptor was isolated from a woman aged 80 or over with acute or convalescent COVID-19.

The CDR3 bases are TGTGCCAGTAGTATGAAAGGGGCTGAAGCTTTCTTT. The encoded protein is CASSMKGAEAFF. The chain carries TRBV19 and TRBJ1-1; perhaps TRBD1 as D (5 bases). V lost 3 bases and J lost 6, with 8 bases in between. The CDR3 loop spans 12 amino acids. The germline V gene encodes CDR1 LNHDA and CDR2 SQIVND (reference sequence).